This TCR beta chain was recovered during a study of blood T cell repertoires in COVID-19. CDR3 length equals 15 residues. Clones were read by immunoSEQ multiplex PCR, and TCRdb kept only the in-frame ones, dropping some. The sample carries roughly 160,000 clones, more than 65% recorded once. The chain combines TRBV21-1 with TRBJ2-7; the table gives TRBD2 as D, unverified against the DNA. TRBV21-1 is assigned pseudogene status. Specimen: peripheral blood. This receptor was taken from a woman of 80 years or more with active or convalescent COVID-19. The CDR3 region is CASSKNILSGYEQYF. In DNA, the CDR3 is TGTGCCAGCAGCAAAAACATCCTGAGCGGCTACGAGCAGTACTTC.